Listed below are T cell receptor beta chains from one sample, sequenced in a study of blood T cell repertoires in COVID-19. TCRdb keeps only in-frame clones here, not all; method: immunoSEQ multiplex PCR. The table records approximately 260,000 clones, 85% to 95% of them present only once. Source material: PBMCs or T cells enriched from blood (not recorded which). The receptors derive from a woman between 18 and 29 years old who had recovered from COVID-19. CDR3s leave out the opening cysteine and the closing phenylalanine or tryptophan. D genes are given only for firm matches. Clone size is given for some rows only: seen once, a few or many times, or a class if the clone is expanded.

clone size: few
V gene: TRBV6-2/TRBV6-3
D gene: .
J gene: TRBJ2-2
CDR3 protein: ASSYSKIAGTGELF

clone size: .
V gene: TRBV24-1
D gene: TRBD1
J gene: TRBJ2-2
CDR3 protein: ATTPTGEAGELF

clone size: .
V gene: TRBV9
D gene: TRBD2
J gene: TRBJ2-2
CDR3 protein: ASSVSGLAGGGGELF

clone size: few
V gene: TRBV6-4
D gene: .
J gene: TRBJ2-1
CDR3 protein: ASSRGESSYNEQF

clone size: .
V gene: TRBV6-4
D gene: .
J gene: TRBJ2-3
CDR3 protein: ASSVRETDTQY

clone size: .
V gene: TRBV5-6
D gene: .
J gene: TRBJ1-5
CDR3 protein: ASSLGGGNQPQH

clone size: .
V gene: TRBV20-1
D gene: .
J gene: TRBJ1-6
CDR3 protein: SASSGDSPLH

clone size: .
V gene: TRBV7-2
D gene: .
J gene: TRBJ2-3
CDR3 protein: ASSLAPLGATDTQY

clone size: .
V gene: TRBV3-1/TRBV3-2
D gene: .
J gene: TRBJ2-7
CDR3 protein: ASSLSTGLRSYEQY

clone size: .
V gene: TRBV5-1
D gene: TRBD2
J gene: TRBJ2-3
CDR3 protein: ASSLAGGAADTQY

clone size: .
V gene: TRBV5-1
D gene: .
J gene: TRBJ1-2
CDR3 protein: ASSLDSTGFNYGYT

clone size: .
V gene: TRBV3-1/TRBV3-2
D gene: .
J gene: TRBJ1-1
CDR3 protein: ASSQRGREAF

clone size: .
V gene: TRBV5-4
D gene: .
J gene: TRBJ1-2
CDR3 protein: ASSLVQANYGYT

clone size: .
V gene: TRBV5-8
D gene: .
J gene: TRBJ1-5
CDR3 protein: ASSLPSYSNQPQH

clone size: .
V gene: TRBV6-4
D gene: TRBD2
J gene: TRBJ2-1
CDR3 protein: ASRARGLAYNEQF

clone size: once
V gene: TRBV6-5
D gene: .
J gene: TRBJ1-2
CDR3 protein: ATGGRAGDYGYT